Reported below is one TCR beta chain. CDR3 length equals 14 residues. CDR1 is MNHNS and CDR2 is SASEGT in the germline V gene. V lost 1 base to trimming and J lost 8 bases, with 14 bases between them. With 60 Vbeta and 13 Jbeta primers, the PCR was carried out. Some clones are missing from TCRdb's copy, which holds only in-frame ones; the method was immunoSEQ multiplex PCR. The sample holds around 120,000 clones, 79% seen once. The entry originates in a study of cytomegalovirus exposure and HLA in healthy donors. Sequenced material: PBMCs. This clonotype originated in a middle-aged woman in good health and CMV-seronegative. The gene calls are TRBV6-1 and TRBJ1-2; no clear D gene. CDR3 coding DNA: TGTGCCAGCAGTGAAGAGGCGGGGTTAAGAGGCTACACCTTC. Protein product: CASSEEAGLRGYTF.